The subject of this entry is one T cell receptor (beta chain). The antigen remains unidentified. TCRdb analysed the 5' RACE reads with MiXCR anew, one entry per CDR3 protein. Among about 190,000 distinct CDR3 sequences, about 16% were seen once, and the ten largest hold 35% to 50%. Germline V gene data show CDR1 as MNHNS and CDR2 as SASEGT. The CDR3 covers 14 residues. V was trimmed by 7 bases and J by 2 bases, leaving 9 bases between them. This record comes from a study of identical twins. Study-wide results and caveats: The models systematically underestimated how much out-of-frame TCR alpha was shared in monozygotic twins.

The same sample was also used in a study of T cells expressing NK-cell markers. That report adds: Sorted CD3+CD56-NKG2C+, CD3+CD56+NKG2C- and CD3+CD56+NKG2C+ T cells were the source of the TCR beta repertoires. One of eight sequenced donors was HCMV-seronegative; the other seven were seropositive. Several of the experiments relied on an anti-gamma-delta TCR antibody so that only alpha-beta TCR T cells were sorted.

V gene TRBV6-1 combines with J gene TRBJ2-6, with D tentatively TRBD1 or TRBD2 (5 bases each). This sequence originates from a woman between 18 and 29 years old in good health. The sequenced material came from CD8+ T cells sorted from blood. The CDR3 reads CASTMGAGANVLTF. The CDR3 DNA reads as TGTGCCAGCACTATGGGGGCTGGGGCCAACGTCCTGACTTTC.